This is a list of T cell receptor beta chains from one sample in a study of identical twins. TCRdb independently ran MiXCR on the 5' RACE reads; one entry per CDR3 protein. The sample has about 530,000 distinct CDR3 sequences, about a fifth seen once. In addition, the sample was reused for a study of yellow fever vaccine responses in identical twins.

The sample was CD4+ T cells sorted from blood. All receptors derive from a woman aged 18-29 years in good health. Each CDR3 is given with its conserved first and last residue. Expanded clones get a size class; other rows say once, few or many, or leave the size out.

V	J	size	CDR3
TRBV5-1	TRBJ2-2	few	CASGYDTGELFF
TRBV27	TRBJ1-6	NA	CASSLTQGLYNSPLHF
TRBV18	TRBJ2-7	NA	CASKTGQRYEQYF
TRBV20-1	TRBJ2-5	NA	CSERAVKETQYF
TRBV10-3	TRBJ2-7	NA	CAISVNRDYEQYF
TRBV10-3	TRBJ2-1	few	CAISPPRGGYNEQFF
TRBV9	TRBJ2-2	few	CASSVVGPGAGELFF
TRBV9	TRBJ2-1	few	CASSPTGSGNEQFF
TRBV12-3/TRBV12-4	TRBJ2-1	NA	CASSPGTKCSF
TRBV18	TRBJ1-1	few	CASSNRISTPNTEAFF
TRBV10-3	TRBJ2-7	few	CAIRPRQEDEQYF
TRBV20-1	TRBJ2-1	few	CSAKRLAGVSYNEQFF
TRBV29-1	TRBJ2-1	few	CSVERLAGGFRGNEQFF
TRBV10-3	TRBJ2-1	NA	CAISESGLAGGSFNEQFF
TRBV20-1	TRBJ1-2	few	CSASDHGRNYGYTF
TRBV20-1	TRBJ2-3	once	CSAREGLAADTQYF
TRBV7-9	TRBJ2-7	few	CASSTLAGGPYEQYF
TRBV4-1	TRBJ2-5	NA	CASSQERGSGALQETQYF
TRBV7-8	TRBJ2-1	NA	CASSLVASGITHSYNEQFF
TRBV5-1	TRBJ2-7	NA	CASSSYRGPEYEQYF
TRBV10-3	TRBJ2-6	many	CAISKNQVSGANVLTF
TRBV29-1	TRBJ2-1	few	CSVEGAGISSYNEQFF
TRBV5-1	TRBJ2-3	NA	CASSLAASGVTDTQYF
TRBV20-1	TRBJ2-7	few	CSALTLNEQYF
TRBV20-1	TRBJ2-3	NA	CSEGGATDTQYF
TRBV6-2/TRBV6-3	TRBJ1-1	NA	CASSSAFQKEAFF
TRBV4-2	TRBJ2-2	few	CASSPRLAVNTGELFF
TRBV28	TRBJ1-6	NA	CASGTAALSYNSPLHF
TRBV4-1	TRBJ2-2	NA	CASSQDGLLTNTGELFF
TRBV10-3	TRBJ2-7	few	CAISDMSRLRYEQYF
TRBV5-1	TRBJ2-6	few	CASSFQGSEVNVLTF
TRBV5-1	TRBJ2-1	NA	CASSTRATIYNEQFF
TRBV6-1	TRBJ1-5	few	CASSVNRGNQPQHF
TRBV20-1	TRBJ1-1	few	CSARGGNGLNTEAFF
TRBV5-6	TRBJ2-3	many	CASSFATSADTQYF
TRBV2	TRBJ2-7	few	CASRPTAAYEQYF
TRBV11-2	TRBJ2-7	NA	CASSSTGGVDEQYF
TRBV5-1	TRBJ2-3	NA	CASSGGRAQYF
TRBV18	TRBJ2-7	once	CASSAGLYQYEQYF
TRBV20-1	TRBJ1-1	NA	CSARGEMSTEAFF
TRBV29-1	TRBJ1-1	few	CSVAGQMNTEAFF
TRBV5-1	TRBJ2-1	NA	CASRPGPPQEQFF
TRBV5-1	TRBJ1-1	NA	CASSLEGRSNTEAFF